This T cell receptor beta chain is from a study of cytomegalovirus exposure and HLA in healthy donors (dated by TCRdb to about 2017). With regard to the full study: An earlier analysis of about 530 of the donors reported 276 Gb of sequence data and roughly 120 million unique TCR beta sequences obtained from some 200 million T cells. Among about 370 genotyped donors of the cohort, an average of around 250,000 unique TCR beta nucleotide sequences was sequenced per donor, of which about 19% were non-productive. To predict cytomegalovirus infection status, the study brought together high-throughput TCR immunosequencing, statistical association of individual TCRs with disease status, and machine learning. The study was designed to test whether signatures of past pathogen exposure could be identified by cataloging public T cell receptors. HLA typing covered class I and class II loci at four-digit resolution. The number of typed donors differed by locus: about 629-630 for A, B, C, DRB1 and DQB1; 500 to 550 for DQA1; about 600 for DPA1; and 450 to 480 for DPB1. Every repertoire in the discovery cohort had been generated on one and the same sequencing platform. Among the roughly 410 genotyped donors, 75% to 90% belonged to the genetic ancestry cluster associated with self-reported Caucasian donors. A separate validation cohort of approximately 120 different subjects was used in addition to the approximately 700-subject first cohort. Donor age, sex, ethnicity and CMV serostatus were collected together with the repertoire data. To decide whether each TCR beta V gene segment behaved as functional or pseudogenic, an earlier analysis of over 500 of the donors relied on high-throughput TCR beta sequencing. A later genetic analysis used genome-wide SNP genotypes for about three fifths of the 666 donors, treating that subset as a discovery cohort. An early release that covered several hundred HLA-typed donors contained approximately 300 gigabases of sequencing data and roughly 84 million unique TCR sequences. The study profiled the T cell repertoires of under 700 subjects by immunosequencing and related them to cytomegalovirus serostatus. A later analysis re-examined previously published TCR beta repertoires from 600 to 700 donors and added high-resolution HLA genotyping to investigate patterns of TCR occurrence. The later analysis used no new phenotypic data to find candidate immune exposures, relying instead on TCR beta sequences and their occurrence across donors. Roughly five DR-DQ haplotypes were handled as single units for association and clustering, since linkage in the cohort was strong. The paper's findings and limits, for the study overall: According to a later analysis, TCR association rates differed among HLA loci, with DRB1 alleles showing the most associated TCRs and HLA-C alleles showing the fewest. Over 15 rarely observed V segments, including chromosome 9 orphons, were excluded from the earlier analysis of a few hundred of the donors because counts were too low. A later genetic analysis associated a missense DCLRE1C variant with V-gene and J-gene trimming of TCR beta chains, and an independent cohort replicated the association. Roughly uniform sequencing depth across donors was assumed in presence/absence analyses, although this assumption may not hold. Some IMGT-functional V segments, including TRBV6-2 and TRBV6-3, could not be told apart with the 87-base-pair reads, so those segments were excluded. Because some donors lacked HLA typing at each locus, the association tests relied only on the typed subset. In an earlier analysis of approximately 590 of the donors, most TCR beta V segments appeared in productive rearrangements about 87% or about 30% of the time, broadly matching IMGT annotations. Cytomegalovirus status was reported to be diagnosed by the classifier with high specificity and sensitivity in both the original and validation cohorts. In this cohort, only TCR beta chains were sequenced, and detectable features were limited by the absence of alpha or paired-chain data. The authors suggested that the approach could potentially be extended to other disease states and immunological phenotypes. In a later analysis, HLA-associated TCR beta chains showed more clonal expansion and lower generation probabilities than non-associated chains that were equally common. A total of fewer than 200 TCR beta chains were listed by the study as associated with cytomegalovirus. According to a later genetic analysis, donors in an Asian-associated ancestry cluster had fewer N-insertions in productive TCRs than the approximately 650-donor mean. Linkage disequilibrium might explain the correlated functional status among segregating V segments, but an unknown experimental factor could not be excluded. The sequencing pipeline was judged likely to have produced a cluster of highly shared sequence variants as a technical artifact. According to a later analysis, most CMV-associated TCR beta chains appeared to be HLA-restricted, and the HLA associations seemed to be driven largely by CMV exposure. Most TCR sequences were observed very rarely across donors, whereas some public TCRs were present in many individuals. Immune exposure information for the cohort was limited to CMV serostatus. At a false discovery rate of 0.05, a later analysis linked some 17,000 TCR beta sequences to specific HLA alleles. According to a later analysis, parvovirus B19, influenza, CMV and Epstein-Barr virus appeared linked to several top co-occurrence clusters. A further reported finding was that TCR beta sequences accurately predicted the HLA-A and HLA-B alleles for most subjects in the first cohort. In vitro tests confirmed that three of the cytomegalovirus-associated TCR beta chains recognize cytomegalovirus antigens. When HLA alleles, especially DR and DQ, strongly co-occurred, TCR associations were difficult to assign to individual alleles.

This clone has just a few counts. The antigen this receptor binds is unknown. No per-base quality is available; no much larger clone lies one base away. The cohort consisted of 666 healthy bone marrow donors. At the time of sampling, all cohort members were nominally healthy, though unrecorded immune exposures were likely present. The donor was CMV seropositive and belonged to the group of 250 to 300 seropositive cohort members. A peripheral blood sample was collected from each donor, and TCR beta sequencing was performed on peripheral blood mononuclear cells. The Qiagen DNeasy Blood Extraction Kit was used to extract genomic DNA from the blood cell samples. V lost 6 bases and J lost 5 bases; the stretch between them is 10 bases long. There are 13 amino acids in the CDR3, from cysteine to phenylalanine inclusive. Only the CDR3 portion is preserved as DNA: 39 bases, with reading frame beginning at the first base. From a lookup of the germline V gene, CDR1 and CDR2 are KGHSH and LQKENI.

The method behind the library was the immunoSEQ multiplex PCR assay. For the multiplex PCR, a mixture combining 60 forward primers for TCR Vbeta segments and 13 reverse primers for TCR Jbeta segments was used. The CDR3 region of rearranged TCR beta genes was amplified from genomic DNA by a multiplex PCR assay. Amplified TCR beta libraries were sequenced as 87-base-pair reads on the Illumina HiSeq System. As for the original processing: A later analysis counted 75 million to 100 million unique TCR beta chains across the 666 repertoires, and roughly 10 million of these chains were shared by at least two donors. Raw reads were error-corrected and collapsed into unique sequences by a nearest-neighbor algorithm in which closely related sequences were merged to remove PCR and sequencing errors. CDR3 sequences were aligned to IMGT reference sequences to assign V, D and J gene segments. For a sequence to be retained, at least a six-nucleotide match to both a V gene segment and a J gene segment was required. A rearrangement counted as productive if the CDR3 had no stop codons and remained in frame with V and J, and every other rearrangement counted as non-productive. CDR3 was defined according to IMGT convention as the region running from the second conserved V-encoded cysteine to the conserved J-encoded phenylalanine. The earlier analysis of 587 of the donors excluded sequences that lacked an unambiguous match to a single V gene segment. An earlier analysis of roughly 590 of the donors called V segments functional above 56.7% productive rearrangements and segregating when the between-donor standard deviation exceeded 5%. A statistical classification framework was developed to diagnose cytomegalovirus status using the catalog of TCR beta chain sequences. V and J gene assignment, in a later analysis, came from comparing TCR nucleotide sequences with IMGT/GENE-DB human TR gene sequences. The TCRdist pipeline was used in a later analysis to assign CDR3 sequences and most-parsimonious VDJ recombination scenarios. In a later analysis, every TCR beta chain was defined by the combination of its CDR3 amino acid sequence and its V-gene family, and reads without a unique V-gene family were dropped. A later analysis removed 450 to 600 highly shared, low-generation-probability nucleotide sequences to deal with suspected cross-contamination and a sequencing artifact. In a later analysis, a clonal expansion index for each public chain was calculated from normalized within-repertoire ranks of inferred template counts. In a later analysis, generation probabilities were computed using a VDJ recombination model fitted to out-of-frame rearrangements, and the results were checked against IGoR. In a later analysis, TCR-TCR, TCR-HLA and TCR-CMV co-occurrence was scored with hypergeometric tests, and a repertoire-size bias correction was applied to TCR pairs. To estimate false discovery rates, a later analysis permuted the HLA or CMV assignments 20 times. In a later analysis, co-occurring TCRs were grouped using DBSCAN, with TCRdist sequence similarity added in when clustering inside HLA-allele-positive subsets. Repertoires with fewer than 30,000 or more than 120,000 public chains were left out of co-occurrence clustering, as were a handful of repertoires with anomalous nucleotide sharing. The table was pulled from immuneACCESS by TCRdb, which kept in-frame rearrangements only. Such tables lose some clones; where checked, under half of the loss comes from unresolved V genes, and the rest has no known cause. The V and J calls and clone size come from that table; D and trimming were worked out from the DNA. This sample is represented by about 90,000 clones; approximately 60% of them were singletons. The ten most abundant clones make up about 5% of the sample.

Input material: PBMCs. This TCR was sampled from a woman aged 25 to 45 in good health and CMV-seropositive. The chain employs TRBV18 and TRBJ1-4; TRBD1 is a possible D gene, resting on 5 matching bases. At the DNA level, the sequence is TGTGCCAGCTCCAACCGACAGAATGAAAAACTGTTTTTT. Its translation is CASSNRQNEKLFF.